This entry describes one TCR beta chain. The data were produced by immunoSEQ multiplex PCR, yet TCRdb's version contains in-frame clones alone and is incomplete. The sample carries around 260,000 clones, roughly 90% recorded once. The data were obtained in a study of blood T cell repertoires in COVID-19. The germline V gene encodes CDR1 LNHDA and CDR2 SQIVND (reference sequence). The CDR3 spans 15 residues. The junction had 7 bases not matched to a gene; V was cut back by 3 bases and J by 2 bases. The TCR was taken from a woman between 25 and 40 years old who had recovered from COVID-19. Material for sequencing was PBMCs or T cells enriched from blood (not recorded which). The chain is built from TRBV19 and TRBJ2-7; 7 positions agree with TRBD1. Here the CDR3 DNA reads TGTGCCAGTAGTATTTCGGACAGGACAACCTACGAGCAGTACTTC. This sequence encodes CASSISDRTTYEQYF. The full variable domain, completed using reference TRBV19 and TRBJ2-7, is DGGITQSPKYLFRKEGQNVTLSCEQNLNHDAMYWYRQDPGQGLRLIYYSQIVNDFQKGDIAEGYSVSREKKESFPLTVTSAQKNPTAFYLCASSISDRTTYEQYFGPGTRLTVT.